This T cell receptor (beta chain) was found in a study of T cell responses to AZD1222 COVID-19 vaccine. Findings of the study overall: A mostly white British donor set with more females was recruited, and clonal diversity was possibly underestimated.

This clone was picked up one time. The antigen is unknown. Profiled with immunoSEQ multiplex PCR; TCRdb holds only in-frame clones, not every one. The sample yields about 260,000 clones, approximately 95% seen once. Trimming pared 4 bases from V and 0 bases from J, leaving 16 bases between. The CDR3 is 17 residues long. The germline gives CDR1 LGHDT, CDR2 YNNKEL (reference sequence). V usage is TRBV3-1 (or the pseudogene TRBV3-2) and J usage is TRBJ2-4; tentatively, D is TRBD2 (6 bases). This TCR was sampled from an adult in good health. The source was peripheral blood, collected on day 0 of AZD1222 vaccination. The chain's CDR3 is CASSPGGGPLAKNIQYF. In DNA, the CDR3 is TGTGCCAGCAGCCCTGGGGGAGGTCCTCTAGCCAAAAACATTCAGTACTTC.